This T cell receptor beta chain was profiled in a study of cytotoxic CD8 clonotypes in ibrutinib-treated CLL. The overall study: Of a cohort that held some eleven relapsed/refractory and roughly 14 treatment-naive patients, fewer than 18 were IGHV unmutated. Response samples were obtained once patients had received a median 12 months of treatment, range 6 to 36. Patients attained about 25 partial and 2 complete responses; at median about 74 months, around 15 remained remitted while approximately 12 progressed. Study-level findings and limits: Clonality went up at ibrutinib response and then declined back toward baseline at progression.

From germline, CDR1 is LNHDA and CDR2 SQIVND (reference sequence). The length of the CDR3 is 18 residues. Germline trimming cut 3 bases from V and 0 bases from J; bases unmatched to any gene: 9. Sequencing used immunoSEQ multiplex PCR; TCRdb keeps in-frame clones, though not all of them. This sample has some 140,000 clones, with approximately 90% found just once. This clone appeared many times. The antigen remains unidentified. The sequencing here drew on PBMCs, taken after 12 months of ibrutinib treatment. The rearrangement joins TRBV19 to TRBJ1-4, with 8 bases that match TRBD1. The receptor comes from a human donor with chronic lymphocytic leukemia. The CDR3 here is CASSIFGQGPATNEKLFF. DNA of the CDR3: TGTGCCAGTAGTATTTTCGGACAGGGCCCGGCAACTAATGAAAAACTGTTTTTT.